This section outlines one T cell receptor beta chain sequence together with its context. A junction end diverges from the germline sequence, so it may reflect a read error. CDR1 SGHTA and CDR2 FQGTGA come from the germline V gene. The CDR3 length is 14 residues. Each CDR3 protein gets one entry after TCRdb re-called the 5' RACE reads with MiXCR. Among some 64,000 distinct CDR3 sequences, approximately 23% were seen once, and the ten largest hold about 3%. V is TRBV7-3 and J is TRBJ2-3; D ambiguous. The sequence was obtained from a female donor with breast cancer. The sample comprised memory CD4+ T cells sorted from a lymph node. The subset is: memory CD4+ T cells, CD4+CD45RO+CD25-. CDR3 nucleotide sequence: TGTGCCAGCAGCCTATCTCATAGCACAAATACGCAGTATTTT. This translates into CASSLSHSTNTQYF.